This T cell receptor beta chain was retrieved from a study of blood T cell repertoires in COVID-19. At the level of the study: The analysed material was cDNA or gDNA that came from T cells, B-cell-depleted T cells, or PBMCs.

In the study's own analysis: How many nucleated cells were present was estimated from reference gene primer amplification. Sequencing used immunoSEQ multiplex PCR; TCRdb keeps in-frame clones, though not all of them. The V and J calls and the clone size are those of that table, but D and trimming were determined from the DNA. The data show about 130,000 clones, with about four fifths seen just once and around 2.7% held by the top ten. Germline-derived CDR1 and CDR2 are MNHEY and SVGEGT. Trimming took off 0 bases at V and 8 bases at J, with 10 bases between the two ends. The CDR3 has 13 amino acids. The chain uses TRBV6-2 or TRBV6-3 and TRBJ1-2; D perhaps matches TRBD1 (6 bases). The sample consisted of peripheral blood. This receptor was obtained from an elderly woman with acute or convalescent COVID-19. The CDR3 DNA reads TGTGCCAGCAGTTACTCGAACAGGGACGGCTACACCTTC. Amino acid sequence: CASSYSNRDGYTF.